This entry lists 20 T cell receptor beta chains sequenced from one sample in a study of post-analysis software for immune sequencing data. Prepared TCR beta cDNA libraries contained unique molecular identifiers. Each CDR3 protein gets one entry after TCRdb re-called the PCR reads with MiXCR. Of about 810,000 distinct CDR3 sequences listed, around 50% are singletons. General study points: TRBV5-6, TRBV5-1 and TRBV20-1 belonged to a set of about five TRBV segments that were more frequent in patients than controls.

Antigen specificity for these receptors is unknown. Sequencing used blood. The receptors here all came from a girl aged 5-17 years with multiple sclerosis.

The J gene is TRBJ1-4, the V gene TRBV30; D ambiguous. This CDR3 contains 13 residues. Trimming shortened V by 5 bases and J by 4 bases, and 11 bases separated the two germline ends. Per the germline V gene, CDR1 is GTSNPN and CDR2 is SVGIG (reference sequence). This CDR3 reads CAWGLGGNEKLFF. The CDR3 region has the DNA TGTGCCTGGGGACTCGGAGGTAATGAAAAACTGTTTTTT. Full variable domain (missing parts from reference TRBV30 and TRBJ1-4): SQTIHQWPATLVQPVGSPLSLECTVEGTSNPNLYWYRQAAGRGLQLLFYSVGIGQISSEVPQNLSASRPQDRQFILSSKKLLLSDSGFYLCAWGLGGNEKLFFGSGTQLSVL.

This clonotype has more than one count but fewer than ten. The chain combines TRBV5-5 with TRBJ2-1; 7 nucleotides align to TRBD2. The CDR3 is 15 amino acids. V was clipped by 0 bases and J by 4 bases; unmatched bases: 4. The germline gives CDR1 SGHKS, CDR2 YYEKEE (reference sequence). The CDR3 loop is CASSLGSGDYNEQFF. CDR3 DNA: TGTGCCAGCAGCTTGGGCAGCGGGGATTACAATGAGCAGTTCTTC.

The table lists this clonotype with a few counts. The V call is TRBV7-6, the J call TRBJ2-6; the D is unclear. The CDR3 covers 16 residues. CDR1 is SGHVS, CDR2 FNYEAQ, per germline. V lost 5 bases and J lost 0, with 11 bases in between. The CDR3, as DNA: TGTGCCAGCAGCCCTGATCGTTCCTCTGGGGCCAACGTCCTGACTTTC. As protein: CASSPDRSSGANVLTF.

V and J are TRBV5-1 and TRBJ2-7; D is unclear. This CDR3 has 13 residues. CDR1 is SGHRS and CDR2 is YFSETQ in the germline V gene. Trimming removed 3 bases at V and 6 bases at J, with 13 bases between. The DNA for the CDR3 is TGCGCCAGCAGCTCGCTGTACTTGGGCGAGCAGTACTTC. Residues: CASSSLYLGEQYF.

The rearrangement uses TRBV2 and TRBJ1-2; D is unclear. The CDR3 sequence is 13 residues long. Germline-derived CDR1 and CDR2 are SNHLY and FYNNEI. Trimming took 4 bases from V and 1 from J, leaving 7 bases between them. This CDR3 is CASSVEVNYGYTF. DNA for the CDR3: TGTGCCAGCAGTGTCGAGGTTAACTATGGCTACACCTTC.

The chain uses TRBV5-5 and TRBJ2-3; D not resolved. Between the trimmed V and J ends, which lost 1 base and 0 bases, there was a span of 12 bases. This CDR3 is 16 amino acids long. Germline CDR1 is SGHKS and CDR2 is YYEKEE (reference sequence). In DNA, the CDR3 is TGTGCCAGCAGCTTGTCGGTTGGATATAGCACAGATACGCAGTATTTT. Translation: CASSLSVGYSTDTQYF.

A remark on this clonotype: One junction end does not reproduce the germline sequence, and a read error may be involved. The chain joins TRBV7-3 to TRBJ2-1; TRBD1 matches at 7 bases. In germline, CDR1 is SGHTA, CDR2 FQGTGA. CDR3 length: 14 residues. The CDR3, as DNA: TGTGCCAGCAGCCCTCGGGACAGCCTCAATCAGCAGTTCTTC. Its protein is CASSPRDSLNQQFF.

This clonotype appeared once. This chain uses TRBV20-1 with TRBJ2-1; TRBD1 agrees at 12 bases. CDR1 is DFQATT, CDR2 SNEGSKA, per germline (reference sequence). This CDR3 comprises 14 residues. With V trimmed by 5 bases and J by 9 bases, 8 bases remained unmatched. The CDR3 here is CSASPGQGASEQFF. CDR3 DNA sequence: TGCAGTGCTTCCCCGGGACAGGGGGCCTCTGAGCAGTTCTTC.

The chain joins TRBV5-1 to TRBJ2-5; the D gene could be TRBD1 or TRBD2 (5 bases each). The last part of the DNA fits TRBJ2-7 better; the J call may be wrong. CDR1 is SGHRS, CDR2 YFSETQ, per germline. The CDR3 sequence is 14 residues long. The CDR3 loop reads CASSLVTARGEQYF. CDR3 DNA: TGCGCCAGCAGCTTAGTAACAGCGAGGGGCGAGCAGTACTTC.

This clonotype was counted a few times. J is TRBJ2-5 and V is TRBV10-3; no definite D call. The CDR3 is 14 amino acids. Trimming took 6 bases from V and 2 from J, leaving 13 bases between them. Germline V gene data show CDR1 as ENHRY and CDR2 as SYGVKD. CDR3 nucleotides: TGTGCCATCAGCATGGCGTTGAGGCAAGAGACCCAGTACTTC. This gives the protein CAISMALRQETQYF.

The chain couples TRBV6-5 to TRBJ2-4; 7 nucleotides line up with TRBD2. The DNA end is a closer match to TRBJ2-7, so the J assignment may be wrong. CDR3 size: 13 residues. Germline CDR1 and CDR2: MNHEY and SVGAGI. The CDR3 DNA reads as TGTGCCAGCACGGCTAGCGGCTGTATCGAGCAGTACTTC. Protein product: CASTASGCIEQYF.

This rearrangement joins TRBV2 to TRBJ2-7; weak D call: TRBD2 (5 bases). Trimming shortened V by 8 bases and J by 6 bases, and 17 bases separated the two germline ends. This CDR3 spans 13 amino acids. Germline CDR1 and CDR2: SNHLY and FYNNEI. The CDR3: CASGFGLAVEQYF. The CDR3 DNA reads TGTGCCAGCGGGTTCGGACTCGCAGTCGAGCAGTACTTC.

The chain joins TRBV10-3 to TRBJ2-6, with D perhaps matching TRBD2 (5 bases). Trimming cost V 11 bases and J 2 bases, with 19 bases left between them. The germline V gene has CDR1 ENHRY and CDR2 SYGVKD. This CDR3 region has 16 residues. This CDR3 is CASGSLGGTGANVLTF. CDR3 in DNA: TGTGCCTCGGGGTCGCTGGGTGGAACTGGGGCCAACGTCCTGACTTTC.

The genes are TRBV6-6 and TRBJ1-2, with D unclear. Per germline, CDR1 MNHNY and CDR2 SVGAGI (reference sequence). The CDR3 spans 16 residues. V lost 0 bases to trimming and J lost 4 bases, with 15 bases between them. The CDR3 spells CASSYSQSWGSYGYTF. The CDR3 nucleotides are TGTGCCAGCAGTTACTCCCAGAGTTGGGGTAGCTATGGCTACACCTTC.

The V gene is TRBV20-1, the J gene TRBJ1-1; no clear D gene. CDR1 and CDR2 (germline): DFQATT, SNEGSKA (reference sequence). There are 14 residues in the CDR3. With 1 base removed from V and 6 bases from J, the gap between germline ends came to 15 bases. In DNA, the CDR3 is TGCAGTGCTAGAGCGCCGACCGCCGACCCTGAAGCTTTCTTT. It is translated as CSARAPTADPEAFF.

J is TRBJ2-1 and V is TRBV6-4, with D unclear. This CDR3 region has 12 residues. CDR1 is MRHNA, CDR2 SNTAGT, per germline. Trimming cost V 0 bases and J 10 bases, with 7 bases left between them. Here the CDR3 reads CASSDSSGEQFF. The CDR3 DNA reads TGTGCCAGCAGTGACTCCAGTGGGGAGCAGTTCTTC.

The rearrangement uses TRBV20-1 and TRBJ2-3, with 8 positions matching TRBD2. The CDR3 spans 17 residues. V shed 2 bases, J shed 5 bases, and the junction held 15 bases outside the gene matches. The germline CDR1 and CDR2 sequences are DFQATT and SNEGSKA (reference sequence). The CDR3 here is CSARTAGTRRHKDTQYF. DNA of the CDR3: TGCAGTGCTAGAACAGCCGGGACTAGAAGGCACAAAGATACGCAGTATTTT.

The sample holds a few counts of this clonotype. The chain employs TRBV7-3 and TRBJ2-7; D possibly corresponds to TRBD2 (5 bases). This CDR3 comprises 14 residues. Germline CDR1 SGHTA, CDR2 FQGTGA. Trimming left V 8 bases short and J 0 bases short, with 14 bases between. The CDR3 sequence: CASGPGGYSYEQYF. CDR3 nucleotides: TGTGCCAGCGGCCCCGGAGGCTACTCCTACGAGCAGTACTTC.

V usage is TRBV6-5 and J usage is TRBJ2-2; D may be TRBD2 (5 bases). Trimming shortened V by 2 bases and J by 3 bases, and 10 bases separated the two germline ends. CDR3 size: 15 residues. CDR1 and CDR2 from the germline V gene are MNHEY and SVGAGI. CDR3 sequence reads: CASSYGSGDTGELFF. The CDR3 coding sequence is TGTGCCAGCAGTTACGGTTCCGGGGACACCGGGGAGCTGTTTTTT.

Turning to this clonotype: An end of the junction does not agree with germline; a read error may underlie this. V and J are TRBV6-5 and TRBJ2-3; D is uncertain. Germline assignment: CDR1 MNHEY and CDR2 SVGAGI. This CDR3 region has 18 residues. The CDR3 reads CASSYSRPLRVRTDAQYF. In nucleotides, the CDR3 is TGTGCCAGCAGTTACTCGAGACCCCTTAGGGTCCGTACAGATGCGCAGTATTTT.